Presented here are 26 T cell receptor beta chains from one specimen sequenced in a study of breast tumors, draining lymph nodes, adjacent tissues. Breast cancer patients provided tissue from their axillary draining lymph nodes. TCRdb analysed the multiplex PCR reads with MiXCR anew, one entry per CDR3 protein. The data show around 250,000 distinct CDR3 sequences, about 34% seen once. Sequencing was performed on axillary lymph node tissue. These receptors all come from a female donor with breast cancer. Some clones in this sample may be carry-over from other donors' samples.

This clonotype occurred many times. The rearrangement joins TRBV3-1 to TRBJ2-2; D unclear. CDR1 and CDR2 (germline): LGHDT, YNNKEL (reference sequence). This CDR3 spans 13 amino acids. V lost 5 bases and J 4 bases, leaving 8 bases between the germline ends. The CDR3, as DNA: TGTGCCAGCAGCGCACAAAGCACCGGGGAGCTGTTTTTT. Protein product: CASSAQSTGELFF.

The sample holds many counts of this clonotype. The CDR3 nucleotides are TGCAGTGCTCACTCGCCGGGACGGAAAGAGACCCAGTACTTC. Its translation is CSAHSPGRKETQYF. This chain uses TRBV20-1 with TRBJ2-5; the D call may be TRBD1 or TRBD2 (5 bases each). Per germline, CDR1 DFQATT and CDR2 SNEGSKA (reference sequence). The CDR3 totals 14 residues. Trimming removed 5 bases at V and 3 bases at J, with 16 bases between.

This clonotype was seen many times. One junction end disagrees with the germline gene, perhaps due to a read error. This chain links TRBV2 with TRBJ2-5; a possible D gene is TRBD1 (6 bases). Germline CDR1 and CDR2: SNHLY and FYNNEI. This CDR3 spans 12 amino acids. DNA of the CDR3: TGTGCCAGCAGTTACCGGACAGTCCAAGGGGACTTC. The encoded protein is CASSYRTVQGDF.

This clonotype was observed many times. CDR3 amino acids: CASSSELAGGTGELFF. In nucleotides, the CDR3 is TGTGCCAGCAGCTCAGAACTAGCGGGAGGCACCGGGGAGCTGTTTTTT. This chain connects TRBV11-1 to TRBJ2-2, with 12 positions matching TRBD2. Unmatched junction bases numbered 4, after V lost 4 bases and J lost 4 bases. Germline assignment: CDR1 SGHAT and CDR2 FQDESV (reference sequence). The CDR3 sequence is 16 residues long.

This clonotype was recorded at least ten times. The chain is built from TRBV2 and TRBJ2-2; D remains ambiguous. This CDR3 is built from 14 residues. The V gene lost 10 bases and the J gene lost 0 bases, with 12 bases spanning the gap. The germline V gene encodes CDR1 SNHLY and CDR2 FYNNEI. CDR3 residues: CATMAEANTGELFF. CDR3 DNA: TGTGCCACCATGGCAGAGGCGAACACCGGGGAGCTGTTTTTT. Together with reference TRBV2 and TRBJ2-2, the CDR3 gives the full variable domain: EPEVTQTPSHQVTQMGQEVILRCVPISNHLYFYWYRQILGQKVEFLVSFYNNEISEKSEIFDDQFSVERPDGSNFTLKIRSTKLEDSAMYFCATMAEANTGELFFGEGSRLTVL.

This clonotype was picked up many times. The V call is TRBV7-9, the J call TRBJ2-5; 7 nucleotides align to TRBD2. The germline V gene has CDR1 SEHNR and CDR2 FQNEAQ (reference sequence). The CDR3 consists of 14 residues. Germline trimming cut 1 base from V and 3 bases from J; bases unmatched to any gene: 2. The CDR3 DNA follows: TGTGCCAGCAGCTTAGGGCGGGAGAAAGAGACCCAGTACTTC. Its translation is CASSLGREKETQYF.

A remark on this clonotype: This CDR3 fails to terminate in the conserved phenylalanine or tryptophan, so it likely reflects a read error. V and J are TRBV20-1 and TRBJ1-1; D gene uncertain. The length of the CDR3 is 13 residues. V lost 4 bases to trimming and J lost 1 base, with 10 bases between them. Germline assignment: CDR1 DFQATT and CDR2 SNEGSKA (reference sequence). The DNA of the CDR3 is TGCAGTGCTATTTTGCTTAGGAACACTGAAGCTTTCGTT. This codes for CSAILLRNTEAFV.

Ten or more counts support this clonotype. The CDR3 DNA reads TGTGCCAGCAGCCCGGGCGAGGGCGAAAAACTGTTTTTT. This translates into CASSPGEGEKLFF. The rearrangement joins TRBV9 to TRBJ1-4; D call uncertain. V was shortened by 4 bases and J by 8 bases, with 12 bases between the two germline ends. The CDR3 has 13 amino acids. Germline V CDR1 and CDR2: SGDLS, YYNGEE. The full variable domain, completed using reference TRBV9 and TRBJ1-4, is DSGVTQTPKHLITATGQRVTLRCSPRSGDLSVYWYQQSLDQGLQFLIQYYNGEERAKGNILERFSAQQFPDLHSELNLSSLELGDSALYFCASSPGEGEKLFFGSGTQLSVL.

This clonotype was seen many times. CDR3 DNA sequence: TGTGCCAGCAGCTGGGTCGGGCCCCCGACGGTTGAGCAGTTCTTC. Amino acids: CASSWVGPPTVEQFF. This chain joins TRBV14 and TRBJ2-1; no clear D. CDR1 is SGHDN, CDR2 FVKESK, per germline. CDR3 length: 15 amino acids. With 5 bases removed from V and 9 bases from J, the gap between germline ends came to 20 bases.

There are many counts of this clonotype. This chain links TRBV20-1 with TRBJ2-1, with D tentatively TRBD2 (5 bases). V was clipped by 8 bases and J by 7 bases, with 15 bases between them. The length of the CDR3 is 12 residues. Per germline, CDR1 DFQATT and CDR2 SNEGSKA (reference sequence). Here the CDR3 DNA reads TGCAGTCCAAAACGGGGTGCTAATGAGCAGTTCTTC. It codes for CSPKRGANEQFF.

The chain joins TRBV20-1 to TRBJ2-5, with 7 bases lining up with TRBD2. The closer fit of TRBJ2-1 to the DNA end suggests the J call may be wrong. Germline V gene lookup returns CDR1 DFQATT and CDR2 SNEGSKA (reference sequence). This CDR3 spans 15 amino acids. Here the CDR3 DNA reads TGCAGTCGTCTCCTTCGGATAGCGGGTAGAGAGACCCAGTTCTTC. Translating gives CSRLLRIAGRETQFF.

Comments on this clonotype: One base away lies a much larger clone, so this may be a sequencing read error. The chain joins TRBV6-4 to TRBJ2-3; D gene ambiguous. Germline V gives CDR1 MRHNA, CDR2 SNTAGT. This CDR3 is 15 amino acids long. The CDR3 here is CASSDSVGGTDAQYF. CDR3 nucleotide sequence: TGTGCCAGCAGTGACTCAGTTGGTGGCACAGATGCGCAGTATTTT.

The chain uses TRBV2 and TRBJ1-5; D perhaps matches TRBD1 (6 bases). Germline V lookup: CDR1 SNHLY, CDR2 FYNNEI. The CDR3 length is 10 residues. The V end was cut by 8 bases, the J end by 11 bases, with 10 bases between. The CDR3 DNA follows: TGTGCCAGCGGGGGCGGGACCCAGCATTTT. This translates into CASGGGTQHF.

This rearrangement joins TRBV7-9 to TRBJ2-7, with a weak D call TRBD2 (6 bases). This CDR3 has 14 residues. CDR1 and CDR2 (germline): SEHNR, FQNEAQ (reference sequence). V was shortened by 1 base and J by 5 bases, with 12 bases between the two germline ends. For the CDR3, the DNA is TGTGCCAGCAGCTTAGGGCGGGGCCCCCACGAGCAGTACTTC. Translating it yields CASSLGRGPHEQYF.

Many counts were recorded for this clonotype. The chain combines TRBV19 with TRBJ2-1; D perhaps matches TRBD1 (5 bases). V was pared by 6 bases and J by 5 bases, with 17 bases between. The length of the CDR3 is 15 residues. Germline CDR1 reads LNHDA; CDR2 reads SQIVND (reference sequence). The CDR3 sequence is CASRVWSRADNEQFF. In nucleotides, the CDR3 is TGTGCCAGTAGGGTATGGTCCAGGGCCGACAATGAGCAGTTCTTC.

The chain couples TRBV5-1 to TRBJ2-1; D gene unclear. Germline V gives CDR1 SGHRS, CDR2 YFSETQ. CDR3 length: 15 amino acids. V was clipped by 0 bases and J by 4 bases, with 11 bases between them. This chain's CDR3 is CASSLVAAKYNEQFF. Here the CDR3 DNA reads TGCGCCAGCAGCTTGGTGGCAGCTAAATACAATGAGCAGTTCTTC.

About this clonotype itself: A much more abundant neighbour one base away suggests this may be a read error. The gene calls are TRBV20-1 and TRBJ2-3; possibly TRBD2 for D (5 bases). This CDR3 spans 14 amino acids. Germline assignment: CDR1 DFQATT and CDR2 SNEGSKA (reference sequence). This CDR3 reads CSATASFVTATQYF. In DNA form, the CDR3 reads TGCAGTGCTACTGCTAGCTTCGTAACAGCTACGCAGTATTTT.

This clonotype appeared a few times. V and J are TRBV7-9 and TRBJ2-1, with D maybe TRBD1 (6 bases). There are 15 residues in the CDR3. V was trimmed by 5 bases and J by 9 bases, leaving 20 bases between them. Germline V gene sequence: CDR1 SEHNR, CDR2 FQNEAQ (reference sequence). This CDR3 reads CASSPGTTLRGEQFF. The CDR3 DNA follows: TGTGCCAGCAGCCCCGGGACAACCTTAAGGGGTGAGCAGTTCTTC.

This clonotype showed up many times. CDR3 protein: CAISESGRGPEGNSPLHF. The CDR3 DNA follows: TGTGCCATCAGTGAGTCTGGCAGGGGTCCAGAGGGGAATTCACCCCTCCACTTT. This chain links TRBV10-3 with TRBJ1-6, with D perhaps TRBD1 (6 bases). The CDR3 contains 18 residues. The germline CDR1 and CDR2 sequences are ENHRY and SYGVKD. V dropped 0 bases and J dropped 7 bases, with 19 bases sitting between them.

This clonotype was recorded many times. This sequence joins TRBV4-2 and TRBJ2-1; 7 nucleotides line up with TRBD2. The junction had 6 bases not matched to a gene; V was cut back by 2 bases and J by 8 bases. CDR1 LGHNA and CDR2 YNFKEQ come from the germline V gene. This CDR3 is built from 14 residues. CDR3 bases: TGTGCCAGCAGCCAACAGCGGGATCGGCATGAGCAGTTCTTC. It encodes CASSQQRDRHEQFF.

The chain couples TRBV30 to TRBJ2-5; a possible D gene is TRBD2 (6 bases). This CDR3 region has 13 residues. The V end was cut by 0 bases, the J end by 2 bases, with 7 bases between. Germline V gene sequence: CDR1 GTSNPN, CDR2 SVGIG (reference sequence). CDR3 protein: CAWSVGGQETQYF. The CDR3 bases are TGTGCCTGGAGTGTGGGAGGTCAAGAGACCCAGTACTTC.

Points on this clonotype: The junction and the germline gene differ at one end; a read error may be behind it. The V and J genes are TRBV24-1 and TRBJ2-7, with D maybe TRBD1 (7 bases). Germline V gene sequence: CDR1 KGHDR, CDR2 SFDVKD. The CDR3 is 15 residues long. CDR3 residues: CATSDLAGQSCEQYF. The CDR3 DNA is TGTGCCACCAGTGATTTGGCGGGACAGTCCTGCGAGCAGTACTTC.

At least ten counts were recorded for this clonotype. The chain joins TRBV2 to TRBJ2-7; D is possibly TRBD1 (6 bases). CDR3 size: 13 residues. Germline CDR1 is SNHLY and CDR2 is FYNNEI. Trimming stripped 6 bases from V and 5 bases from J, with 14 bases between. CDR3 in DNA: TGTGCCAGCAGCATCAGGGGATTGGACGAGCAGTACTTC. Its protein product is CASSIRGLDEQYF. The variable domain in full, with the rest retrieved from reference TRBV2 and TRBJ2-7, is EPEVTQTPSHQVTQMGQEVILRCVPISNHLYFYWYRQILGQKVEFLVSFYNNEISEKSEIFDDQFSVERPDGSNFTLKIRSTKLEDSAMYFCASSIRGLDEQYFGPGTRLTVT.

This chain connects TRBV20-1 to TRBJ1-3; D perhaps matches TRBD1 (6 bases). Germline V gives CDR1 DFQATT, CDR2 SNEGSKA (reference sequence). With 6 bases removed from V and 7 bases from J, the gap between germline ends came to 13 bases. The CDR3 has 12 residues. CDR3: CSAPRGQNTIYF. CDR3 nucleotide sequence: TGCAGTGCCCCGCGGGGGCAGAACACCATATATTTT.

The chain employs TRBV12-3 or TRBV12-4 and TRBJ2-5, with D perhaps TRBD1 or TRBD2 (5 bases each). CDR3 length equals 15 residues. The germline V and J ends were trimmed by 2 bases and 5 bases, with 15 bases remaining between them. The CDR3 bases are TGTGCCAGCAGTTTATTCGTAATCGAGGGGGAGACCCAGTACTTC. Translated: CASSLFVIEGETQYF.

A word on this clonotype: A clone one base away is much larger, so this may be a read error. The CDR3 sequence: CSARAVASYAYTF. The CDR3 DNA reads as TGCAGTGCTAGAGCGGTGGCAAGCTATGCCTACACCTTC. This rearrangement joins TRBV20-1 to TRBJ1-2; D is unclear. The CDR3 spans 13 residues. Germline CDR1 is DFQATT and CDR2 is SNEGSKA (reference sequence).